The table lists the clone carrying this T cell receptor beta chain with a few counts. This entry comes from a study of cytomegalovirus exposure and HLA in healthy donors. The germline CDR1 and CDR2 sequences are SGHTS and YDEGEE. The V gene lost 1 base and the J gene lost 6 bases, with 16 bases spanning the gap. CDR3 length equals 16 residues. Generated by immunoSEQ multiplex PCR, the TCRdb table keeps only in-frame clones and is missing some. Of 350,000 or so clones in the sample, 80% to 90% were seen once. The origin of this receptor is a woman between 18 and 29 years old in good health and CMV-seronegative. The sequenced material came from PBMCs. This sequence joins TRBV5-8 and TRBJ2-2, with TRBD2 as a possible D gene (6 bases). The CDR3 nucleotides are TGTGCCAGCAGCTTGAAGTTCTCGACGGGGGCCGGGGAGCTGTTTTTT. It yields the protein CASSLKFSTGAGELFF.